Listed here are 30 T cell receptor beta chains from one sample, sequenced in a study of cytomegalovirus exposure and HLA in healthy donors. 13 Jbeta primers and 60 Vbeta primers were used for the PCR. The method was immunoSEQ multiplex PCR; TCRdb's version includes in-frame clones alone and lacks a portion of them. Found here are approximately 300,000 clones, roughly 80% of them singletons; the top ten hold about 0.3%. Sequenced material: PBMCs. The receptors stem from a girl aged 2 to 10 in good health and CMV-seronegative.

The rearrangement links TRBV19 to TRBJ1-2; 8 nucleotides align to TRBD1. In germline, CDR1 is LNHDA, CDR2 SQIVND (reference sequence). The junction had 8 bases not matched to a gene; V was cut back by 3 bases and J by 8 bases. The CDR3 spans 14 residues. DNA for the CDR3: TGTGCCAGTAGTATGGACAGGGCCTTCGACGGCTACACCTTC. It is translated as CASSMDRAFDGYTF.

CDR3 amino acids: CASSRPQENTEAFF. CDR3 coding DNA: TGTGCCAGCAGTCGTCCCCAGGAGAACACTGAAGCTTTCTTT. This chain links TRBV28 with TRBJ1-1; D gene uncertain. The CDR3 sequence is 14 residues long. Germline CDR1 reads MDHEN; CDR2 reads SYDVKM. V lost 5 bases, J lost 1 base, and 11 bases lay in between.

This clone was detected only once. The chain has TRBV29-1 and TRBJ2-7; tentative D call: TRBD2 (5 bases). Trimming cost V 4 bases and J 2 bases, with 9 bases left between them. The CDR3 is 12 amino acids. CDR1 is SQVTM and CDR2 is ANQGSEA in the germline V gene. The CDR3 protein is CSVVAGAYEQYF. The CDR3 coding sequence is TGCAGCGTTGTCGCGGGTGCCTACGAGCAGTACTTC.

This chain uses TRBV5-6 with TRBJ2-7; TRBD1 matches at 8 bases. The length of the CDR3 is 14 residues. From germline, CDR1 is SGHDT and CDR2 YYEEEE. The ends lost 2 bases at V and 3 bases at J; junction bases unmatched: 4. The CDR3 sequence: CASSLQDRVYEQYF. CDR3 nucleotides: TGTGCCAGCAGCTTACAGGACAGGGTCTACGAGCAGTACTTC. Using reference TRBV5-6 and TRBJ2-7 for the parts outside the CDR3, the full variable domain is DAGVTQSPTHLIKTRGQQVTLRCSPKSGHDTVSWYQQALGQGPQFIFQYYEEEERQRGNFPDRFSGHQFPNYSSELNVNALLLGDSALYLCASSLQDRVYEQYFGPGTRLTVT.

The J gene is TRBJ2-7, the V gene TRBV5-6, with 7 bases matching TRBD2. After removal of 1 base from V and 6 bases from J, the junction contained 7 bases not matched to a gene. Germline assignment: CDR1 SGHDT and CDR2 YYEEEE. The CDR3 contains 14 residues. CDR3 loop: CASSLLGGNGEQYF. For the CDR3, the DNA is TGTGCCAGCAGCTTGTTGGGGGGGAACGGCGAGCAGTACTTC.

The rearrangement uses TRBV6-4 and TRBJ2-3, with D perhaps matching TRBD2 (6 bases). Trimming took off 3 bases at V and 4 bases at J, with 17 bases between the two ends. Germline CDR1 and CDR2: MRHNA and SNTAGT. This CDR3 contains 16 residues. DNA of the CDR3: TGTGCCAGCAGTGAGGGGGGAGGCAGTCCGGCAGATACGCAGTATTTT. This codes for CASSEGGGSPADTQYF.

The chain joins TRBV19 to TRBJ2-5, with TRBD2 matching 13 bases. The ends lost 4 bases at V and 3 bases at J; junction bases unmatched: 5. The germline V gene encodes CDR1 LNHDA and CDR2 SQIVND (reference sequence). The length of the CDR3 is 16 residues. CDR3 sequence (DNA): TGTGCCAGTAGTACAACCGGGACTAGCGGGGAAGAGACCCAGTACTTC. Its translation: CASSTTGTSGEETQYF.

The chain links TRBV6-5 to TRBJ2-1, with a weak D call TRBD1 (6 bases). The CDR3 consists of 14 residues. Per the germline V gene, CDR1 is MNHEY and CDR2 is SVGAGI. V was trimmed by 6 bases and J by 9 bases, leaving 18 bases between them. The CDR3 loop is CASRRSRQAGEQFF. The DNA for the CDR3 is TGTGCCAGCAGGCGATCCCGACAGGCCGGTGAGCAGTTCTTC.

The DNA for the CDR3 is TGCGCCAGCATAGCCTTTTTGCCGGACTGTGACACCGGGGAGCTGTTTTTT. As protein: CASIAFLPDCDTGELFF. The V and J genes are TRBV10-1 and TRBJ2-2; maybe TRBD2 (5 bases). Germline V gene data show CDR1 as WNHNN and CDR2 as SYGVQD (reference sequence). This CDR3 comprises 17 residues. Between the trimmed V and J ends, which lost 7 bases and 3 bases, there was a span of 21 bases.

This clone is a singleton in its sample. J is TRBJ2-7 and V is TRBV21-1; the table's D gene call, TRBD2, was not cross checked with the DNA. TRBV21-1 is labeled a pseudogene. The CDR3 has 17 amino acids. As DNA, the CDR3 is TGTGCCAGCAGCACACAGACGGGACTAGAGAGCTCCTACGAGCGGTACTTC. This encodes CASSTQTGLESSYERYF.

This clone was observed a handful of times. The chain uses TRBV10-3 and TRBJ2-5; 7 bases map to TRBD1. CDR1 ENHRY and CDR2 SYGVKD come from the germline V gene. The junction had 13 bases not matched to a gene; V was cut back by 10 bases and J by 2 bases. The CDR3 is made up of 15 amino acids. The CDR3 protein is CASRKGQREQETQYF. The CDR3 DNA follows: TGTGCCAGCAGGAAGGGACAGAGGGAACAAGAGACCCAGTACTTC.

The V call is TRBV7-9, the J call TRBJ1-3, with a weak D call TRBD1 (5 bases). Trimming left V 5 bases short and J 0 bases short, with 14 bases between. Germline CDR1 reads SEHNR; CDR2 reads FQNEAQ (reference sequence). The CDR3 has 16 residues. This CDR3 reads CASSPRGTPSGNTIYF. CDR3 nucleotide sequence: TGTGCCAGCAGCCCACGGGGGACTCCCTCTGGAAACACCATATATTTT.

The sample holds a few counts of this clone. V is TRBV5-4 and J is TRBJ1-2, with no clear D. Trimming cost V 5 bases and J 5 bases, with 16 bases left between them. The CDR3 totals 14 residues. The germline gives CDR1 SGHNT, CDR2 YYREEE (reference sequence). The CDR3 spells CASRAGGRGYGYTF. The DNA for the CDR3 is TGTGCCAGCAGGGCAGGTGGAAGAGGGTATGGCTACACCTTC.

This clone was counted a single time. This CDR3 reads CASSSVPGNTIYF. CDR3 coding DNA: TGTGCCAGCAGCTCAGTTCCTGGAAACACCATATATTTT. This chain joins TRBV7-3 and TRBJ1-3; D gene uncertain. Trimming cost V 4 bases and J 2 bases, with 6 bases left between them. CDR1 is SGHTA, CDR2 FQGTGA, per germline. CDR3 length: 13 amino acids.

The chain links TRBV5-1 to TRBJ1-5; D is unclear. Trimming removed 1 base from V and 2 bases from J, with 10 bases in between. The CDR3 loop spans 15 amino acids. Germline lookup yields CDR1 SGHRS and CDR2 YFSETQ. The CDR3 DNA is TGCGCCAGCAGCTTGAGTAGCGGGGGCAATCAGCCCCAGCATTTT. Its translation is CASSLSSGGNQPQHF. Variable domain in full (rest from reference TRBV5-1 and TRBJ1-5): KAGVTQTPRYLIKTRGQQVTLSCSPISGHRSVSWYQQTPGQGLQFLFEYFSETQRNKGNFPGRFSGRQFSNSRSEMNVSTLELGDSALYLCASSLSSGGNQPQHFGDGTRLSIL.

The rearrangement joins TRBV9 to TRBJ2-2; TRBD1 aligns across 7 bases. Germline values: CDR1 SGDLS, CDR2 YYNGEE. After removal of 1 base from V and 4 bases from J, the junction contained 4 bases not matched to a gene. The CDR3 covers 15 residues. The CDR3 region is CASSVRDRLTGELFF. The CDR3 DNA is TGTGCCAGCAGCGTACGGGACAGACTCACCGGGGAGCTGTTTTTT.

V gene TRBV13 combines with J gene TRBJ1-4, with 9 bases aligning to TRBD1. Unmatched junction bases numbered 8, after V lost 5 bases and J lost 4 bases. The CDR3 has 16 amino acids. Germline-derived CDR1 and CDR2 are PRHDT and FYEKMQ (reference sequence). CDR3 sequence reads: CASSILGQGLNEKLFF. The CDR3 DNA sequence: TGTGCCAGCAGCATCCTCGGACAGGGGCTTAATGAAAAACTGTTTTTT.

As to this clone: Other DNA sequences within the sample encode an identical CDR3. The J gene is TRBJ2-5, the V gene TRBV7-9; 9 nucleotides align to TRBD2. The CDR3 is 14 residues long. Germline V gene data show CDR1 as SEHNR and CDR2 as FQNEAQ (reference sequence). V shed 3 bases and J 2 bases; nucleotides not matched to a gene: 1. The CDR3 spells CASSLAGGQETQYF. The DNA for the CDR3 is TGTGCCAGCAGCTTGGCGGGAGGGCAAGAGACCCAGTACTTC.

The rearrangement joins TRBV19 to TRBJ1-2, with D possibly TRBD1 on 6 matching bases. Trimming took off 4 bases at V and 4 bases at J, with 19 bases between the two ends. The CDR3 is made up of 16 amino acids. Germline CDR1 reads LNHDA; CDR2 reads SQIVND (reference sequence). The CDR3 loop reads CASSNDRPPFAYGYTF. In nucleotides, the CDR3 is TGTGCCAGTAGTAACGACAGGCCCCCGTTCGCCTATGGCTACACCTTC.

The rearrangement joins TRBV13 to TRBJ1-5, with a tentative D call TRBD1 (6 bases). Germline V gene data show CDR1 as PRHDT and CDR2 as FYEKMQ (reference sequence). Trimming shortened V by 5 bases and J by 4 bases, and 18 bases separated the two germline ends. The CDR3 covers 16 residues. The CDR3, as DNA: TGTGCCAGCAGCGGGGCAAGGGGGACCGATAATCAGCCCCAGCATTTT. Translating gives CASSGARGTDNQPQHF.

This CDR3 reads CSPDRGPEAFF. CDR3 bases: TGCAGCCCCGACAGAGGCCCTGAAGCTTTCTTT. The chain has TRBV20-1 and TRBJ1-1; D possibly corresponds to TRBD1 (5 bases). The germline CDR1 and CDR2 sequences are DFQATT and SNEGSKA (reference sequence). CDR3 size: 11 residues.

This chain uses TRBV28 with TRBJ2-7; TRBD2 matches at 11 bases. V shed 5 bases, J shed 4 bases, and the junction held 10 bases outside the gene matches. The germline V gene has CDR1 MDHEN and CDR2 SYDVKM. This CDR3 contains 16 residues. The CDR3 nucleotides read TGTGCCAGCAGTCCGTTTCTAGCGGGAGGTAGTTACGAGCAGTACTTC. Protein: CASSPFLAGGSYEQYF. Using reference TRBV28 and TRBJ2-7 for the parts outside the CDR3, the full variable domain is DVKVTQSSRYLVKRTGEKVFLECVQDMDHENMFWYRQDPGLGLRLIYFSYDVKMKEKGDIPEGYSVSREKKERFSLILESASTNQTSMYLCASSPFLAGGSYEQYFGPGTRLTVT.

The chain combines TRBV28 with TRBJ2-7; D gene ambiguous. The V and J ends lost 5 bases and 2 bases respectively, with 7 bases between them. The CDR3 sequence is 12 residues long. Per the germline V gene, CDR1 is MDHEN and CDR2 is SYDVKM. CDR3 amino acids: CASSNPAYEQYF. As DNA, the CDR3 is TGTGCCAGCAGTAACCCGGCCTACGAGCAGTACTTC. The variable domain in full, with the rest retrieved from reference TRBV28 and TRBJ2-7, is DVKVTQSSRYLVKRTGEKVFLECVQDMDHENMFWYRQDPGLGLRLIYFSYDVKMKEKGDIPEGYSVSREKKERFSLILESASTNQTSMYLCASSNPAYEQYFGPGTRLTVT.

The chain employs TRBV7-2 and TRBJ2-3, with 7 positions matching TRBD1. CDR3 length: 16 amino acids. Germline trimming cut 5 bases from V and 2 bases from J; bases unmatched to any gene: 10. In germline, CDR1 is SGHTA, CDR2 FQGNSA. CDR3 amino acids: CASSERGQRYTDTQYF. CDR3 sequence (DNA): TGTGCCAGCAGCGAGAGGGGGCAAAGATACACAGATACGCAGTATTTT.

The chain uses TRBV11-2 and TRBJ2-1; D might be TRBD2 (7 bases). Germline V CDR1 and CDR2: SGHAT, FQNNGV. CDR3 size: 15 residues. The germline V and J ends were trimmed by 5 bases and 9 bases, with 20 bases remaining between them. The CDR3 loop reads CASSRGASGKVEQFF. The DNA for the CDR3 is TGTGCCAGCAGCCGGGGGGCGAGCGGGAAAGTTGAGCAGTTCTTC.

This rearrangement joins TRBV28 to TRBJ2-2, with TRBD1 matching 7 bases. CDR3 length: 14 amino acids. The ends lost 8 bases at V and 2 bases at J; junction bases unmatched: 5. Germline-derived CDR1 and CDR2 are MDHEN and SYDVKM. In nucleotides, the CDR3 is TGTGCCAGCCAGGACAGGCTAAACACCGGGGAGCTGTTTTTT. Encoded protein: CASQDRLNTGELFF.

In its sample, this clone was seen a few times. The chain joins TRBV2 to TRBJ1-6; D possibly corresponds to TRBD1 (5 bases). The V gene lost 4 bases and the J gene lost 9 bases, with 10 bases spanning the gap. The CDR3 extends over 13 amino acids. The germline CDR1 and CDR2 sequences are SNHLY and FYNNEI. DNA of the CDR3: TGTGCCAGCAGTGTAGGGGTCCTTTCACCCCTCCACTTT. Protein: CASSVGVLSPLHF.

The gene calls are TRBV7-3 and TRBJ2-7; weak D call: TRBD2 (6 bases). V was trimmed by 5 bases and J by 2 bases, leaving 13 bases between them. The germline V gene encodes CDR1 SGHTA and CDR2 FQGTGA. The length of the CDR3 is 14 residues. DNA of the CDR3: TGTGCCAGCAGCGCGGGACTCGTTCCCTACGAGCAGTACTTC. Its translation is CASSAGLVPYEQYF.

V is TRBV7-3 and J is TRBJ2-1; TRBD2 matches 10 bases. V lost 2 bases and J lost 2; bases outside the gene matches: 0. The CDR3 is made up of 15 amino acids. Germline-derived CDR1 and CDR2 are SGHTA and FQGTGA. This chain's CDR3 is CASSLLAGAYNEQFF. CDR3 coding DNA: TGTGCCAGCAGCTTACTAGCGGGAGCCTACAATGAGCAGTTCTTC.

The V call is TRBV7-3, the J call TRBJ1-5, with TRBD1 as a possible D gene (6 bases). CDR3 length equals 17 residues. V was trimmed by 0 bases and J by 4 bases, leaving 16 bases between them. The germline V gene has CDR1 SGHTA and CDR2 FQGTGA. CDR3 bases: TGTGCCAGCAGCTTAACGATGGGCAGGGGCGTTAATCAGCCCCAGCATTTT. This gives the protein CASSLTMGRGVNQPQHF.